This T cell receptor (beta chain) was sequenced during a study of T cell repertoires in cytomegalovirus infection. On the study more broadly: Peptides in the study included HLA-C-restricted and HLA-B-restricted CMV epitopes. Public TCR beta signature analysis indicated the presence of both CMV infection and matching HLA type. Findings and limits, study-wide: Clonotype analysis showed dominance of the ex vivo response by HLA-C-restricted CMV-specific TCR beta clonotypes. Carriage of CMV together with the relevant HLA was identifiable through cumulative public TCR beta family frequency.

Remarks on this clonotype: The antigen is unknown.

One entry per CDR3 protein, called by TCRdb with MiXCR from the reads. The table includes some 920,000 distinct CDR3 sequences, around 30% detected once. The CDR3 length is 13 residues. V dropped 2 bases and J dropped 3 bases, with 7 bases sitting between them. Germline V gives CDR1 MNHEY, CDR2 SMNVEV (reference sequence). This clonotype was sampled from a human donor in good health (CMV status not recorded). Some clones in this sample may be carry-over from other donors' samples. Sequenced here: cultured CD8+ T cells from PBMCs, sampled from culture after CMV antigen stimulation. This rearrangement joins TRBV27 to TRBJ1-2; D is uncertain. DNA for the CDR3: TGTGCCAGCAGTTTACACCAGTACTATGGCTACACCTTC. Its translation: CASSLHQYYGYTF.